This T cell receptor beta chain comes out of a study of siplizumab effects on memory and regulatory T cells. Repertoires were generated with immunoSEQ multiplex PCR, while TCRdb's copy carries only in-frame clones and drops some. The sample lists 90,000 to 95,000 clones, 96% occurring once. The CDR3 is 16 residues long. Germline CDR1 is SGHRS and CDR2 is YFSETQ. V was clipped by 4 bases and J by 0 bases, with 16 bases between them. Sequencing was done on a sample of naive CD4+ T cells sorted from blood. The TCR comes from a human donor in good health. The chain uses TRBV5-1 and TRBJ1-2, with a possible D match to TRBD1 (6 bases). The CDR3 protein is CASSPLVQGTNYGYTF. CDR3 sequence (DNA): TGCGCCAGCAGCCCCCTCGTGCAGGGGACTAACTATGGCTACACCTTC.